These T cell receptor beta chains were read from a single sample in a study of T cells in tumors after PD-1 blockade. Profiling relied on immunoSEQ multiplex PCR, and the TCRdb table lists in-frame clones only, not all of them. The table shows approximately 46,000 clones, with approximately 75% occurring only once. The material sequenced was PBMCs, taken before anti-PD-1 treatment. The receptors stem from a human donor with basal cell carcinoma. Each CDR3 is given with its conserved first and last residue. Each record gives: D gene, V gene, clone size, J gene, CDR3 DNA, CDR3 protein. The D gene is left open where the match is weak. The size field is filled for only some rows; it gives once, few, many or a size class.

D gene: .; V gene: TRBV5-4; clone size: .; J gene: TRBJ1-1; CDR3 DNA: TGTGCCAGCAGCGTAAGGGGGAGTAACACTGAAGCTTTCTTT; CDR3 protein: CASSVRGSNTEAFF
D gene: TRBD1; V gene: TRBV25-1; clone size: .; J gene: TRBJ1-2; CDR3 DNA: TGTGCCAGCAGTGAATCCCGGACAGGGCTCAGGAATGGCTACACCTTC; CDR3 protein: CASSESRTGLRNGYTF
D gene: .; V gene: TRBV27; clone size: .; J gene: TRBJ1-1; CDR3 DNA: TGTGCCAGCACCCCAGTCGGGGGATTCCCTCCATACACTGAAGCTTTCTTT; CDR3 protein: CASTPVGGFPPYTEAFF
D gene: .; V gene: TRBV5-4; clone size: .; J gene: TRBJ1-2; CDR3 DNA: TGTGCCAGCAGCTTGGGGGGACTAGACTATGGCTACACCTTC; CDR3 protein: CASSLGGLDYGYTF
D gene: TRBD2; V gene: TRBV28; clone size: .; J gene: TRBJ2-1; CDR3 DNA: TGTGCCAGCAGTTTAGGATCCTCGCGGGGGTATGAGCAGTTCTTC; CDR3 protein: CASSLGSSRGYEQFF
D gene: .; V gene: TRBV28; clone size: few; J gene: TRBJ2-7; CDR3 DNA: TGTGCCAGCACCCTGATTGGCCGCTCCTACGAGCAGTACTTC; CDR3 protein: CASTLIGRSYEQYF
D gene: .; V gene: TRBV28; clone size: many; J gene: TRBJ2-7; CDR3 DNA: TGTGCCAGCAGTTTATCAGGGGCCAACTACGAGCAGTACTTC; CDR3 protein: CASSLSGANYEQYF
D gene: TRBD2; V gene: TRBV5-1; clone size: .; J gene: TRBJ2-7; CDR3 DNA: TGCGCCAGCAGCTTGGTAGGGACTATTTACGAGCAGTACTTC; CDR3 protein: CASSLVGTIYEQYF
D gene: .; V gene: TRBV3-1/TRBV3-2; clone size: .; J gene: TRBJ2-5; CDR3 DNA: TGTGCCAGCAGCCAAGAGGGGCTGGCCCGCGAGACCCAGTACTTC; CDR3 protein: CASSQEGLARETQYF
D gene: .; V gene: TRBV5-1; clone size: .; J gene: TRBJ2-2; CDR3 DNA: TGCGCCAGCAGCTTGGACTTGGGCGGGGAGCTGTTTTTT; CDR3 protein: CASSLDLGGELFF
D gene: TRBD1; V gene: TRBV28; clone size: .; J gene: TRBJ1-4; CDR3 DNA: TGTGCCAGCAGGTCGACAGGGCCAACTAATGAAAAACTGTTTTTT; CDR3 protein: CASRSTGPTNEKLFF
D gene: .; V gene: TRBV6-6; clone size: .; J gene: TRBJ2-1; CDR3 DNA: TGTGCCAGCACTCCCCTCGGGCTCTCCTACAATGAGCAGTTCTTC; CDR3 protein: CASTPLGLSYNEQFF
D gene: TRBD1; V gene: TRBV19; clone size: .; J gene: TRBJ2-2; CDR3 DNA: TGTGCCAGTAGTACCTGGACAGGGGGCCAGATTCCTACCGGGGAGCTGTTTTTT; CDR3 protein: CASSTWTGGQIPTGELFF
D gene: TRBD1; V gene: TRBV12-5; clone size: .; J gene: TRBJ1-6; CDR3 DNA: TGTGCTAGTGGTTTGGTAGGAGGACAGGGCGAATCACCCCTCCACTTT; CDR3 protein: CASGLVGGQGESPLHF
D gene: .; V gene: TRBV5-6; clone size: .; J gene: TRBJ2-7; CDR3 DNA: TGTGCCAGCAGCTTGAGATCCGGAGTTCTCACCTACGAGCAGTACTTC; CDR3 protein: CASSLRSGVLTYEQYF
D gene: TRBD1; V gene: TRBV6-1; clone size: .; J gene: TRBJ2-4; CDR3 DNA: TGTGCCAGCAGTGTCCCTCCGGGACAGGGGACCACTTTAGCCAAAAACATTCAGTACTTC; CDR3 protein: CASSVPPGQGTTLAKNIQYF
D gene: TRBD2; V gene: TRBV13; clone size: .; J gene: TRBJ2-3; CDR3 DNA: TGTGCCAGCAGCTTTAAAGGGACTAGCGGGGGGTCAGATACGCAGTATTTT; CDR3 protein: CASSFKGTSGGSDTQYF
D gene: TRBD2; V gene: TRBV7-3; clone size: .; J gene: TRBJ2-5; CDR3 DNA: TGTGCCAGCAGCTTAAGTGCGGGAGCGACAGAGACCCAGTACTTC; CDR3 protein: CASSLSAGATETQYF